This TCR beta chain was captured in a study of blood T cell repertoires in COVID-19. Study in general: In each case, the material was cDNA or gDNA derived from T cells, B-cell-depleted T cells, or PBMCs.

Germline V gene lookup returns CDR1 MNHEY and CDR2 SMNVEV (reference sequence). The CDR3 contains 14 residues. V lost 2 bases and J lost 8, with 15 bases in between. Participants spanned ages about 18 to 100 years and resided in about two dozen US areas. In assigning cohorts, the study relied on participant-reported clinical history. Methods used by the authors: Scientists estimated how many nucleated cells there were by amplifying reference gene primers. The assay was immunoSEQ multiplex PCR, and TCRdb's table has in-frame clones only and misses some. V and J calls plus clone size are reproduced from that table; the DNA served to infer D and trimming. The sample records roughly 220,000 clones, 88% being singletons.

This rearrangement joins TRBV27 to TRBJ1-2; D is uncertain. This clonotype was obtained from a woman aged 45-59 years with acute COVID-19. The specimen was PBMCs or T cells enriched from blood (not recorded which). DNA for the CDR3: TGTGCCAGCAGTTTAAGACCTTCAACGAGGGGCTACACCTTC. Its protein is CASSLRPSTRGYTF.